The subject of this entry is one T cell receptor (beta chain). This clonotype was seen more than once but under ten times. Its antigen is not yet known. The record has no base qualities; no much larger clone is one base away. The junction shows trimming of 8 bases on V and 0 bases on J, plus 8 bases between the germline ends. CDR1 is given as MNHEY and CDR2 as SMNVEV, both from the germline V gene (reference sequence). Spanning cysteine to phenylalanine, the CDR3 consists of 13 amino acids. Just CDR3 DNA is preserved here, 39 bases in frame from base 1. The data originate from a study of regulatory T cells in long-lasting Graves disease (dated by TCRdb to the early 2020s). About the full investigation: Antithyroid drugs had been taken for less than 3 months by newly diagnosed Graves' disease patients. Persistent Graves' disease patients were compared with newly diagnosed Graves' disease patients by peripheral blood TCR sequencing and RNA sequencing. A total of roughly 35 samples underwent TCR sequencing: around 13 from persistent and around 20 from newly diagnosed Graves' disease patients. The study was registered as a clinical trial and conducted in China. Overall results and qualifications from the work: Sequencing and analysis were limited to the TCR beta chain. TRBV28, TRBJ1-2 and TRBJ2-5 were preferentially used in persistent disease, while TRBV20-1 and TRBJ2-1 were favored in newly diagnosed disease. Peripheral blood alone was examined, since thyroid tissue, which constituted the primary lesion, could not be accessed. Patients with persistent disease shared more public clonotypes (about 2,900) than newly diagnosed patients did (more than 900). The small sample size was acknowledged by the authors as a limitation that may reduce accuracy. Lower TCR Shannon entropy and fewer highly expanded clones were observed in persistent Graves' disease patients than in newly diagnosed patients, which suggested clonal expansion.

Library method: multiplex PCR. Sequencing took place on an Illumina HiSeq 4000. To build TCR beta libraries, CDR3 regions were amplified by Arm-PCR using iRepertoire HTBI primers. Gel purification was performed on PCR products prior to sequencing. The published analysis was carried out like this. Gene usage analysis of CDR3 amino acid clonotypes used the 55 to 80 TRBV and 14 to 15 TRBJ segments found across samples. Filtered high-quality paired reads were merged into contigs using COPE and FqMerger. BLAST was used to align contigs to IMGT TRBV, TRBD and TRBJ reference genes, with CDR3 defined following IMGT. Highly expanded clones were defined as clonotypes with a frequency above 0.1%. Shannon entropy was used to measure repertoire diversity, and the Gini coefficient was used to measure V-J evenness. Clonotypes shared by more than one individual were considered public. TCRdb reprocessing: public reads trimmed at Q25 with fastp, clones called with MiXCR, in-frame beta chains kept. Every distinct CDR3 protein forms one entry, paired with its most common genes and DNA. None of the V and J calls come from the authors' own analysis; TCRdb made them. For this sample the table gives under 250,000 distinct CDR3 sequences, of which around 20% were detected only once. About 15% of the sample is in the top ten clones.

This specimen's time point label, per the study, means: newly diagnosed GD, antithyroid drugs for less than 3 months. For both TCR sequencing and RNA sequencing, RNA was extracted from PBMCs using TRIzol. The diagnosis of Graves' disease followed American Thyroid Association guidelines. Patients were recruited from an endocrinology department in Xi'an, China. From each patient, 8 to 10 milliliters of peripheral blood was collected into an EDTA anticoagulant tube. PBMCs were isolated by Ficoll Paque Plus density gradient separation without further T cell sorting. An Agilent 2100 Bioanalyzer and agarose gel were used to check RNA quality, while a NanoDrop 2000 measured RNA concentration.

The sequence derives from a female donor with Graves disease. Sequencing used peripheral blood mononuclear cells (PBMCs), obtained at new diagnosis, from a patient treated with antithyroid drugs. The V gene is TRBV27 and the J gene is TRBJ1-3; the best D guess is TRBD1, with 6 bases matching. CDR3 loop: CASGQSSGNTIYF. The sequenced DNA: TGTGCCAGCGGACAGTCCTCTGGAAACACCATATATTTT.